This TCR beta chain comes out of a study of memory CD4+ T cells and cytomegalovirus serostatus. The sort gate was single viable CD3+CD4+CD8-CD45RO+ cells for memory CD4+ T cells. Remarks on this clone: Its specificity is unknown.

Libraries were prepared by immunoSEQ multiplex PCR; TCRdb keeps only in-frame clonotypes and omits some of them. The table has 65,000 to 95,000 clones, over 80% seen once; the top ten hold around 0.73%. Study outcomes and limitations: Of approximately 150 reported CMV TCRbeta sequences, some 67 were found in memory CD4+ repertoires. The CMV-associated TCR signature appears largely within the CD4+ memory repertoire.

The CDR3 has 12 residues. Trimming removed 3 bases from V and 8 bases from J, with 7 bases in between. Looked up from germline, CDR1 is SGHTA and CDR2 is FQGNSA. Sequencing used memory CD4+ T cells from blood. The V gene is TRBV7-2, the J gene TRBJ1-4, with D possibly being TRBD1 (5 bases). The sequence was obtained from an adult in good health and CMV-seronegative. CDR3 in amino acids: CASSFWGEKLFF. CDR3 nucleotides: TGTGCCAGCAGCTTCTGGGGCGAAAAACTGTTTTTT.